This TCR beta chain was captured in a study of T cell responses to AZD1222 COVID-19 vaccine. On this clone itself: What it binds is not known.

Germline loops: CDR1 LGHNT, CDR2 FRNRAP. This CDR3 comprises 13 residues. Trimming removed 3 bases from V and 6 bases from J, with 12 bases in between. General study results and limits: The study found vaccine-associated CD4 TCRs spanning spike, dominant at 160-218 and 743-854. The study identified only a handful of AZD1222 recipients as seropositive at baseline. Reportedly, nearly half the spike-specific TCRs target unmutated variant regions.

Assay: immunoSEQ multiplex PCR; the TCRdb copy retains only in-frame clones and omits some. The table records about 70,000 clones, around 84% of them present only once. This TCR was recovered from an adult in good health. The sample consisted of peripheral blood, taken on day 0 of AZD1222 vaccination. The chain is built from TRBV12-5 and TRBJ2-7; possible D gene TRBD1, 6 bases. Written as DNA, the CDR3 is TGTGCTAGTGGTTTCCTACAGGGTCGCGAGCAGTACTTC. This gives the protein CASGFLQGREQYF.